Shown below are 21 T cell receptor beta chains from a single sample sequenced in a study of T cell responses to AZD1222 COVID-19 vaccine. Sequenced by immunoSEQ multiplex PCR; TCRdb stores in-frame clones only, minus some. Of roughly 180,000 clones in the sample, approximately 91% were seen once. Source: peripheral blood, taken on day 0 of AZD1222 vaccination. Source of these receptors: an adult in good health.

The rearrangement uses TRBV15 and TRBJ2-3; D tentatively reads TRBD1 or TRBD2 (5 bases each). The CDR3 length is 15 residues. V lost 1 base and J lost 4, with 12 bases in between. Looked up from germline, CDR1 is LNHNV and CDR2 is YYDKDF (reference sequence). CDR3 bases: TGTGCCACCAGCAGAGTTTCCCAGGGACCAGATACGCAGTATTTT. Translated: CATSRVSQGPDTQYF.

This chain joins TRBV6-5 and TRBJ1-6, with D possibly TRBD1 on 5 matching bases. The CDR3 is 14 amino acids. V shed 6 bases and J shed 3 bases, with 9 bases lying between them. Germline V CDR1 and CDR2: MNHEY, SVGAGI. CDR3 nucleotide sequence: TGTGCCAGCAGGGACGGGGGCTATAATTCACCCCTCCACTTT. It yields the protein CASRDGGYNSPLHF.

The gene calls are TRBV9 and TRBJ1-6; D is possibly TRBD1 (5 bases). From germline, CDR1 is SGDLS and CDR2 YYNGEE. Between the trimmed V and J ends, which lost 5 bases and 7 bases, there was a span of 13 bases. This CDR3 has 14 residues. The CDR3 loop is CASREGTVNSPLHF. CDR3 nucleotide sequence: TGTGCCAGCAGGGAAGGGACGGTAAATTCACCCCTCCACTTT.

CDR3 region: CASSIMLDGYTF. The CDR3 DNA sequence: TGTGCCAGCAGCATCATGCTGGACGGCTACACCTTC. This chain joins TRBV7-9 and TRBJ1-2; D is undetermined. The germline gives CDR1 SEHNR, CDR2 FQNEAQ (reference sequence). V shed 5 bases and J shed 8 bases, with 12 bases lying between them. The CDR3 has 12 amino acids.

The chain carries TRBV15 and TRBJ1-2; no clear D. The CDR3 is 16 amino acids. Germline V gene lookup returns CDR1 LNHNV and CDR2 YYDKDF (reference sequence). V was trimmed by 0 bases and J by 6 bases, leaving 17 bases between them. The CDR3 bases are TGTGCCACCAGCAGAGAGACGCCGGCAACAGTCCATGGCTACACCTTC. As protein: CATSRETPATVHGYTF.

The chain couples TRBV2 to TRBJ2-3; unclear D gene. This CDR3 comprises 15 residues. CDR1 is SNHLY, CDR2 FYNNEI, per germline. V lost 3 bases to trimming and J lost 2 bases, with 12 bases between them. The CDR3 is CASSESRNPTDTQYF. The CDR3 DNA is TGTGCCAGCAGTGAGAGCAGAAATCCCACAGATACGCAGTATTTT.

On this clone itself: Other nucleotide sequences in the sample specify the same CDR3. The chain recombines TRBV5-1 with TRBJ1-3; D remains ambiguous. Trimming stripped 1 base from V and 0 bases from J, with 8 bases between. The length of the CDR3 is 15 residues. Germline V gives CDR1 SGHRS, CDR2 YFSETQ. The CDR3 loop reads CASSLSGSSGNTIYF. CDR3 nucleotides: TGCGCCAGCAGCTTGAGTGGCAGCTCTGGAAACACCATATATTTT.

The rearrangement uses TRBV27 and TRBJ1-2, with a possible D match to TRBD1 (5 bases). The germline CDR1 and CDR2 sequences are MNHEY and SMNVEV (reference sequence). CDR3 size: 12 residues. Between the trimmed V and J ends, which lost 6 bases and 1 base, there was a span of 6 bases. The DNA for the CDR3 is TGTGCCAGCAGCGACAGTAACTATGGCTACACCTTC. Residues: CASSDSNYGYTF.

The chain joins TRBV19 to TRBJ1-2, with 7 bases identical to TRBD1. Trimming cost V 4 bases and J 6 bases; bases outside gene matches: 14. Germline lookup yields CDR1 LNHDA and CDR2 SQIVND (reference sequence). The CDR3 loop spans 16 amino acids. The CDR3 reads CASSRNAGGPRDGYTF. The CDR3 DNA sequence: TGTGCCAGTAGTAGAAACGCAGGGGGACCTCGGGATGGCTACACCTTC.

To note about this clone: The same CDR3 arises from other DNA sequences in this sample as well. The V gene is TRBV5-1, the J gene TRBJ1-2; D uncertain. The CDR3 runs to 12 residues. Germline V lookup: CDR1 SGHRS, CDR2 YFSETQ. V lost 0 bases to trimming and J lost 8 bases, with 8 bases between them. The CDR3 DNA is TGCGCCAGCAGCTTGGATAGAGGAGGCTACACCTTC. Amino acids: CASSLDRGGYTF.

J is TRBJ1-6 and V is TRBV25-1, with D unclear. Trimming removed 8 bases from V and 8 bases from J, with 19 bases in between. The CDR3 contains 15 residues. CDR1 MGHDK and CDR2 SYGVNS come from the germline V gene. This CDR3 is CASRPNEGRHSPLHF. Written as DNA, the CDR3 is TGTGCCAGCCGCCCTAATGAAGGTCGACATTCACCCCTCCACTTT. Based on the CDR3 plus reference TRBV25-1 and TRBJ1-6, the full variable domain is EADIYQTPRYLVIGTGKKITLECSQTMGHDKMYWYQQDPGMELHLIHYSYGVNSTEKGDLSSESTVSRIRTEHFPLTLESARPSHTSQYLCASRPNEGRHSPLHFGNGTRLTVT.

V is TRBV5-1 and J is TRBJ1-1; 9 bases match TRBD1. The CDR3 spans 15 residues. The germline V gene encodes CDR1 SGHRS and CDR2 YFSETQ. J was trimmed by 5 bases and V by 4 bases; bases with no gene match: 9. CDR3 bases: TGCGCCAGCAGCCCCGGACAGGGGTTTAGGACTGAAGCTTTCTTT. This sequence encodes CASSPGQGFRTEAFF.

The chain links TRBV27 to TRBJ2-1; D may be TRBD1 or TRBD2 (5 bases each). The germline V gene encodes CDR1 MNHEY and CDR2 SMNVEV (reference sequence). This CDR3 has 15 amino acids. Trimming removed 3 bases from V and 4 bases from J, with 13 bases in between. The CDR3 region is CASSFPGALYNEQFF. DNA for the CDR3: TGTGCCAGCAGTTTTCCCGGGGCTCTGTACAATGAGCAGTTCTTC.

Here the CDR3 reads CASSLVLNTEAFF. The CDR3 DNA reads as TGTGCCAGCAGCTTGGTGTTGAACACTGAAGCTTTCTTT. The V gene is TRBV5-6, the J gene TRBJ1-1, with D uncertain. CDR1 and CDR2 (germline): SGHDT, YYEEEE. V was pared by 0 bases and J by 0 bases, with 3 bases between. The CDR3 is 13 amino acids. Full variable domain (remainder filled in from reference TRBV5-6 and TRBJ1-1): DAGVTQSPTHLIKTRGQQVTLRCSPKSGHDTVSWYQQALGQGPQFIFQYYEEEERQRGNFPDRFSGHQFPNYSSELNVNALLLGDSALYLCASSLVLNTEAFFGQGTRLTVV.

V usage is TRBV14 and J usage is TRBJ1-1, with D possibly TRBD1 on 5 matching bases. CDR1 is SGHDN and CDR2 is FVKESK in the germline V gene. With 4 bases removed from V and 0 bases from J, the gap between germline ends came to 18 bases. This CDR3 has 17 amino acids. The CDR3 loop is CASSRGGLLEMNTEAFF. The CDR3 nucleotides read TGTGCCAGCAGCCGTGGGGGGTTACTTGAAATGAACACTGAAGCTTTCTTT. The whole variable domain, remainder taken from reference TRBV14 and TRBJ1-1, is EAGVTQFPSHSVIEKGQTVTLRCDPISGHDNLYWYRRVMGKEIKFLLHFVKESKQDESGMPNNRFLAERTGGTYSTLKVQPAELEDSGVYFCASSRGGLLEMNTEAFFGQGTRLTVV.

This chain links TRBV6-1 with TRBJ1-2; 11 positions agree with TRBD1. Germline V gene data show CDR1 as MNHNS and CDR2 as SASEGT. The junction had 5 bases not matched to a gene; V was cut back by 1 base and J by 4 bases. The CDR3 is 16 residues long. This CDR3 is CASSEGTGTGGYGYTF. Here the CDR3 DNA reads TGTGCCAGCAGTGAAGGGACCGGGACAGGGGGCTATGGCTACACCTTC.

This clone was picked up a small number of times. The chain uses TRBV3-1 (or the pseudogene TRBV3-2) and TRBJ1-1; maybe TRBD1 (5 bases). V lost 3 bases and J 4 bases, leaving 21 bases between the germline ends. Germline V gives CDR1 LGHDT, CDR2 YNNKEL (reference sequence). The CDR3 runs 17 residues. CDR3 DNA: TGTGCCAGCAGCCAGGGACCAAACTTCGGCCGTGGCACTGAAGCTTTCTTT. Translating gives CASSQGPNFGRGTEAFF.

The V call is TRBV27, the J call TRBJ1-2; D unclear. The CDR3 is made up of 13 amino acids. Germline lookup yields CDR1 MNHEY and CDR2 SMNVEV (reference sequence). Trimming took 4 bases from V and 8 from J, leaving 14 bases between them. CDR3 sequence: CASSSVSFMGYTF. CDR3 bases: TGTGCCAGCAGTTCAGTCAGCTTCATGGGCTACACCTTC.

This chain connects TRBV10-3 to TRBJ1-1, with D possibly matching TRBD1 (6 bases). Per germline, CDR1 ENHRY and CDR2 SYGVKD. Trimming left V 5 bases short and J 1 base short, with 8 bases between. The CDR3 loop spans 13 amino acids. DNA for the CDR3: TGTGCCATCAGTCCGGGACAGAACACTGAAGCTTTCTTT. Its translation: CAISPGQNTEAFF.

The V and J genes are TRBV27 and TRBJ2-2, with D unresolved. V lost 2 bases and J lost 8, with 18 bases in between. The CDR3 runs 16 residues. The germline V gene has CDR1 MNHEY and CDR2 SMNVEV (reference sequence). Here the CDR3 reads CASSLTLPPLWGELFF. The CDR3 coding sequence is TGTGCCAGCAGTTTAACTCTTCCACCTTTGTGGGGGGAGCTGTTTTTT.

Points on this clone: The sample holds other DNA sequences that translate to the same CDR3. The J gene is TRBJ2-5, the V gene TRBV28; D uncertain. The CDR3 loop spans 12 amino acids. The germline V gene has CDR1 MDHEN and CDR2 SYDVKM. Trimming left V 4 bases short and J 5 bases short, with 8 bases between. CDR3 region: CASSSPTETQYF. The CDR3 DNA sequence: TGTGCCAGCAGTTCGCCTACGGAGACCCAGTACTTC.